This TCR beta chain was sequenced during a study of cytomegalovirus exposure and HLA in healthy donors. Study-wide points: The study listed approximately 160 cytomegalovirus-associated TCR beta chains. In a later analysis, HLA-C alleles had the fewest associated TCRs, DRB1 alleles the most. It was likely that a cluster of highly shared sequence variants was a sequencing artifact. At a 0.05 false discovery rate, a later analysis found about 17,000 TCR beta sequences to be associated with HLA alleles.

Primers: 60 Vbeta forward and 13 Jbeta reverse. Using immunoSEQ multiplex PCR, the repertoire was profiled, and TCRdb retains in-frame clones only, with some absent. The data contain roughly 150,000 clones, nearly 70% of them singletons. CDR1 is SGHTA and CDR2 is FQGTGA in the germline V gene. Deletions cut 2 bases from V and 6 bases from J, with 17 bases between. CDR3 length equals 16 residues. Turning to this clone: Its specificity is not known.

The sequence was collected from a man aged 25-45 years in good health and CMV-seropositive. The sequenced material came from PBMCs. The chain recombines TRBV7-3 with TRBJ2-1; D is ambiguous. This CDR3 reads CASSLGTSSGFNEQFF. CDR3 coding DNA: TGTGCCAGCAGCTTAGGCACCTCCTCGGGTTTCAATGAGCAGTTCTTC.